Following are 8 T cell receptor beta chains from one sample sequenced in a study of T cells in Graves' hyperthyroidism and ophthalmopathy. Authors of the study amplified TCR beta CDR3 regions from RNA transcripts. A first-round RT-PCR of the TCR CDR3 used the HTBI primer set. MiXCR, run by TCRdb on the multiplex PCR reads, gives a single entry per CDR3 protein. This sample has roughly 110,000 distinct CDR3 sequences; about a sixth occur once, and the top ten carry 40% to 50%. Sequenced: blood. Source of these receptors: a woman in her fifties or sixties with Graves' hyperthyroidism.

This clonotype was detected ten times or more. The V call is TRBV9, the J call TRBJ1-1; no firm D call. CDR3 size: 16 residues. The V gene lost 0 bases and the J gene lost 0 bases, with 12 bases spanning the gap. The germline V gene has CDR1 SGDLS and CDR2 YYNGEE. CDR3 sequence: CASSVGVGYLNTEAFF. CDR3 coding DNA: TGTGCCAGCAGCGTAGGGGTGGGCTATTTGAACACTGAAGCTTTCTTT.

This clonotype was observed at least ten times. The gene calls are TRBV12-3 or TRBV12-4 and TRBJ2-3; D may be TRBD1 (5 bases). Between the trimmed V and J ends, which lost 6 bases and 4 bases, there was a span of 11 bases. CDR3 length: 13 amino acids. The CDR3 spells CASSSGWADTQYF. The DNA of the CDR3 is TGTGCCAGCAGCTCAGGGTGGGCAGATACGCAGTATTTT.

The table lists this clonotype with many counts. This chain connects TRBV2 to TRBJ2-3; D is ambiguous. Germline loops: CDR1 SNHLY, CDR2 FYNNEI. The CDR3 runs 12 residues. V was cut by 3 bases and J by 4 bases, with 5 bases left in between. CDR3 residues: CASSELSDTQYF. For the CDR3, the DNA is TGTGCCAGCAGTGAGCTCTCAGATACGCAGTATTTT.

This clonotype was seen ten or more times. This chain joins TRBV15 and TRBJ2-7; D unclear. Trimming took off 5 bases at V and 3 bases at J, with 14 bases between the two ends. CDR1 and CDR2 from the germline V gene are LNHNV and YYDKDF (reference sequence). CDR3 size: 14 residues. The CDR3 spells CATSRSVGFYEQYF. Here the CDR3 DNA reads TGTGCCACCAGCCGCTCCGTGGGGTTCTACGAGCAGTACTTC. Looking up the rest from reference TRBV15 and TRBJ2-7 gives the full variable domain: DAMVIQNPRYQVTQFGKPVTLSCSQTLNHNVMYWYQQKSSQAPKLLFHYYDKDFNNEADTPDNFQSRRPNTSFCFLDIRSPGLGDTAMYLCATSRSVGFYEQYFGPGTRLTVT.

This clonotype came up many times. V usage is TRBV19 and J usage is TRBJ2-5; D not certain. V dropped 6 bases and J dropped 1 base, with 12 bases sitting between them. The germline CDR1 and CDR2 sequences are LNHDA and SQIVND (reference sequence). The CDR3 loop spans 14 amino acids. The chain's CDR3 is CASSPEYFQETQYF. DNA for the CDR3: TGTGCCAGTAGCCCCGAGTATTTCCAAGAGACCCAGTACTTC. Supplemented by reference TRBV19 and TRBJ2-5, the full variable domain reads DGGITQSPKYLFRKEGQNVTLSCEQNLNHDAMYWYRQDPGQGLRLIYYSQIVNDFQKGDIAEGYSVSREKKESFPLTVTSAQKNPTAFYLCASSPEYFQETQYFGPGTRLLVL.

The chain joins TRBV20-1 to TRBJ2-1, with D possibly matching TRBD1 (6 bases). V lost 5 bases to trimming and J lost 7 bases, with 18 bases between them. CDR1 is DFQATT, CDR2 SNEGSKA, per germline (reference sequence). The CDR3 runs 14 residues. CDR3 bases: TGCAGTGCTCCGACGGCCAGGGGACGTAATGAGCAGTTCTTC. Its protein is CSAPTARGRNEQFF.

This clonotype was picked up many times. This chain joins TRBV6-1 and TRBJ1-6; D is unclear. The CDR3 loop spans 15 amino acids. Germline V gene lookup returns CDR1 MNHNS and CDR2 SASEGT. Trimming stripped 1 base from V and 9 bases from J, with 13 bases between. DNA of the CDR3: TGTGCCAGCAGTGAAGGGGTGGCCGGTACTTCACCCCTCCACTTT. It is translated as CASSEGVAGTSPLHF.

This clonotype was seen at least ten times. The V and J genes are TRBV19 and TRBJ1-1, with TRBD1 identical over 11 bases. The CDR3 runs 15 residues. Trimming cost V 4 bases and J 2 bases; bases outside gene matches: 3. Germline CDR1 and CDR2: LNHDA and SQIVND (reference sequence). CDR3 coding DNA: TGTGCCAGTAGTACCTGGACAGGGGGCAACACTGAAGCTTTCTTT. It specifies CASSTWTGGNTEAFF.